This T cell receptor beta chain was sequenced for a study of shared clonotypes between healthy human individuals. This CDR3 has 14 amino acids. The germline V gene has CDR1 KGHSH and CDR2 LQKENI. With 3 bases removed from V and 5 bases from J, the gap between germline ends came to 14 bases. Some clones are missing from TCRdb's copy, which holds only in-frame ones; the method was immunoSEQ multiplex PCR. The sample yields around 2,000,000 clones, about 95% seen once. This receptor was taken from a man in his late teens or twenties in good health. The J gene is TRBJ2-7, the V gene TRBV18; possible D gene TRBD2, 5 bases. The sequencing input was naive CD4+ T cells sorted from blood. Subset meaning: CD45RA+ positively selected. CDR3 in DNA: TGTGCCAGCTCACCCTCCCGGGGTAGGGACGAGCAGTACTTC. Translation: CASSPSRGRDEQYF.